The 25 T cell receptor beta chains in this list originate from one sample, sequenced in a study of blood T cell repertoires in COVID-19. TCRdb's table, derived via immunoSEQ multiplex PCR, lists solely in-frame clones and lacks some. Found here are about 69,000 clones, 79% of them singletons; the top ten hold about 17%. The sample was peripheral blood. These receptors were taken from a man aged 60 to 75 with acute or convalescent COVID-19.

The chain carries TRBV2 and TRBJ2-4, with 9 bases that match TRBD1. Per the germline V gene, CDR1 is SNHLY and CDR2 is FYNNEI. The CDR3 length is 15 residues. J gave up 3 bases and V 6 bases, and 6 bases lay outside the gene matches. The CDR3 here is CASRQQGADKNIQYF. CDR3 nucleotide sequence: TGTGCCAGCAGACAACAGGGGGCGGACAAAAACATTCAGTACTTC.

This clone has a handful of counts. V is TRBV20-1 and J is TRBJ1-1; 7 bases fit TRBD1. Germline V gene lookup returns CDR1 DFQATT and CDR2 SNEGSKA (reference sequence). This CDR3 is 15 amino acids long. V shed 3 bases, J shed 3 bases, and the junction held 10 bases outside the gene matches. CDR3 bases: TGCAGTGCTAGTTCGAGGGGGCGTGGGGACACTGAAGCTTTCTTT. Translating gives CSASSRGRGDTEAFF.

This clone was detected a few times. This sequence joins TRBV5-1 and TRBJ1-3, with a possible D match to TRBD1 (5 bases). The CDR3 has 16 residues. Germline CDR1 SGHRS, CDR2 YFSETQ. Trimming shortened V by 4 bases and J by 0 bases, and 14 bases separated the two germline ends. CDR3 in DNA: TGCGCCAGCAGCCCGGACACCCCGAGCTCTGGAAACACCATATATTTT. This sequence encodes CASSPDTPSSGNTIYF.

The CDR3: CASSLAGRRDTEAFF. As DNA, the CDR3 is TGCGCCAGCAGCTTGGCCGGCAGGAGGGACACTGAAGCTTTCTTT. The V and J genes are TRBV5-1 and TRBJ1-1; D not certain. The germline V gene encodes CDR1 SGHRS and CDR2 YFSETQ. This CDR3 spans 15 amino acids. V was trimmed by 0 bases and J by 3 bases, leaving 12 bases between them.

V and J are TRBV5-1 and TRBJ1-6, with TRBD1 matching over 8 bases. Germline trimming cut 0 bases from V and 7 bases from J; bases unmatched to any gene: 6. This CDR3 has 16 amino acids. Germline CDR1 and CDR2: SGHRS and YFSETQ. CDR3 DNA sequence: TGCGCCAGCAGCTTGGAGGTCCAGGGGGCCAATTCACCCCTCCACTTT. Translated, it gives CASSLEVQGANSPLHF.

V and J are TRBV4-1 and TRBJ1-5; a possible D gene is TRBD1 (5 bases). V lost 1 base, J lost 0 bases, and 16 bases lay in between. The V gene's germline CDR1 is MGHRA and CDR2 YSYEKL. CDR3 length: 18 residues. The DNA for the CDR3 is TGCGCCAGCAGCCAAGGAAAGGCAGGGATGAGTAGCAATCAGCCCCAGCATTTT. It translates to CASSQGKAGMSSNQPQHF.

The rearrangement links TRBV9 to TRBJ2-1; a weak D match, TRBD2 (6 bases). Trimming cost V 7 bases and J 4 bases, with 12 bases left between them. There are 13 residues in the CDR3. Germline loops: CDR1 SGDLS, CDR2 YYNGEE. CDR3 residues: CASGGTQYNEQFF. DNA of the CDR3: TGTGCCAGCGGAGGGACTCAATACAATGAGCAGTTCTTC.

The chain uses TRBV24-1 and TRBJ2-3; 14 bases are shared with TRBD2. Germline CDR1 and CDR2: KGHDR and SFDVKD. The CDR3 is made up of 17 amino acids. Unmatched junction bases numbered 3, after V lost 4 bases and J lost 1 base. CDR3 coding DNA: TGTGCCACCAGTGACTCGGGACTAGCGGGGGGCACAGATACGCAGTATTTT. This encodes CATSDSGLAGGTDTQYF.

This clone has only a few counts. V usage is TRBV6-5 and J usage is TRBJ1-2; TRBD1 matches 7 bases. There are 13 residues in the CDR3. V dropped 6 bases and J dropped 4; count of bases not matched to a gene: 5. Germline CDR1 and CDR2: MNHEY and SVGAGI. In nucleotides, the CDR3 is TGTGCCAGCAGGCCCGGGACAGCCTATGGCTACACCTTC. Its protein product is CASRPGTAYGYTF.

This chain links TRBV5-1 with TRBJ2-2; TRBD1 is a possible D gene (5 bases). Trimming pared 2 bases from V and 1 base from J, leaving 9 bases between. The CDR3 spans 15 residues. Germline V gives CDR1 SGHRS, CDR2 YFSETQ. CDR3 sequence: CASSLGTGNTGELFF. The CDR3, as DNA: TGCGCCAGCAGCTTAGGAACAGGGAACACCGGGGAGCTGTTTTTT.

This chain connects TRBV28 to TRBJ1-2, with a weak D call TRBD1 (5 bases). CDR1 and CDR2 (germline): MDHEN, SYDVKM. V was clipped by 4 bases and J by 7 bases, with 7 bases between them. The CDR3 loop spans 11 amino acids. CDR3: CASSWGLGYTF. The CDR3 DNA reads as TGTGCCAGCAGTTGGGGCCTTGGCTACACCTTC.

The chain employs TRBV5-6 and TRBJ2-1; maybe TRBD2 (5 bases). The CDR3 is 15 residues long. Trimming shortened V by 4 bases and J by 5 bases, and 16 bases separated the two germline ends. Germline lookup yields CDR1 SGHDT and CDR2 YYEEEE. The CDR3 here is CASSLPDWGNNEQFF. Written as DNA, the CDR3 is TGTGCCAGCAGCCTCCCGGACTGGGGAAACAATGAGCAGTTCTTC.

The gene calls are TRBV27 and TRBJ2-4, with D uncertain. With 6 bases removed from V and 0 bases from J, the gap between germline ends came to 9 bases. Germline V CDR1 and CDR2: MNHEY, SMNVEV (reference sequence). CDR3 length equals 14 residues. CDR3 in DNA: TGTGCCAGCAGAGCATCTCTAGCCAAAAACATTCAGTACTTC. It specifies CASRASLAKNIQYF.

In DNA form, the CDR3 reads TGTGCCACCAGTGCTCCCCGGGGGTATAGGGACGCAGGTGCTAATGAGCAGTTCTTC. Translating it yields CATSAPRGYRDAGANEQFF. The chain combines TRBV24-1 with TRBJ2-1; D is perhaps TRBD2 (6 bases). Trimming took 5 bases from V and 7 from J, leaving 29 bases between them. The CDR3 spans 19 residues. From germline, CDR1 is KGHDR and CDR2 SFDVKD.

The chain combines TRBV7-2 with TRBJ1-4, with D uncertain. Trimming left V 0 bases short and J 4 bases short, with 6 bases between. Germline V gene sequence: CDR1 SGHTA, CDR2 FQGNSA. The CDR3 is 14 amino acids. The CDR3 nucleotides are TGTGCCAGCAGCTTAGCCTTGAGTAATGAAAAACTGTTTTTT. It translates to CASSLALSNEKLFF.

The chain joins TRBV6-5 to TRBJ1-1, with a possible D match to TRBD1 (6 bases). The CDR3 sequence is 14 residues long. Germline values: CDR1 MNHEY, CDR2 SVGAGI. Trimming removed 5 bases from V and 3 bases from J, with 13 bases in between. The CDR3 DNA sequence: TGTGCCAGCAGTACCACGACAGGCGACACTGAAGCTTTCTTT. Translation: CASSTTTGDTEAFF.

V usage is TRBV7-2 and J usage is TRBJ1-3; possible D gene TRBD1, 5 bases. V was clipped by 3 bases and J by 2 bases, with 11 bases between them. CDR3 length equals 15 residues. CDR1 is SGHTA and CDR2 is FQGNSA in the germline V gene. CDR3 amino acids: CASSFGAGPGNTIYF. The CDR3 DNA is TGTGCCAGCAGCTTTGGGGCAGGGCCTGGAAACACCATATATTTT.

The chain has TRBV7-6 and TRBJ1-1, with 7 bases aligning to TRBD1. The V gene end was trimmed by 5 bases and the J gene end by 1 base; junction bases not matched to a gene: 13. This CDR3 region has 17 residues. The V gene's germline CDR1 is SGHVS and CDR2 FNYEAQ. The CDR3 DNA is TGTGCCAGCAGCCCCCTATATCCGACAGGGCCGAACACTGAAGCTTTCTTT. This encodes CASSPLYPTGPNTEAFF.

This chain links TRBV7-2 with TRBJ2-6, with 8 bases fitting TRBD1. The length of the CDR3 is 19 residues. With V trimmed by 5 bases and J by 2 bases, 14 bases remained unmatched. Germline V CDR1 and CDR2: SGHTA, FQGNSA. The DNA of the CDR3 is TGTGCCAGCAGCCCCTATCTCTCCAGGGGGCAGGCTGGGGCCAACGTCCTGACTTTC. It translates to CASSPYLSRGQAGANVLTF.

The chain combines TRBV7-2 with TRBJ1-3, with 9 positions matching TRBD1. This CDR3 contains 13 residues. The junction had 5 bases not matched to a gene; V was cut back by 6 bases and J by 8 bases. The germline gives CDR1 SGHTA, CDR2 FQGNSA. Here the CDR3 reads CASRWTGEDTIYF. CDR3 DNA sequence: TGTGCCAGCAGGTGGACAGGGGAGGACACCATATATTTT. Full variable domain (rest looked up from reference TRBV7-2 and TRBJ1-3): GAGVSQSPSNKVTEKGKDVELRCDPISGHTALYWYRQSLGQGLEFLIYFQGNSAPDKSGLPSDRFSAERTGGSVSTLTIQRTQQEDSAVYLCASRWTGEDTIYFGEGSWLTVV.

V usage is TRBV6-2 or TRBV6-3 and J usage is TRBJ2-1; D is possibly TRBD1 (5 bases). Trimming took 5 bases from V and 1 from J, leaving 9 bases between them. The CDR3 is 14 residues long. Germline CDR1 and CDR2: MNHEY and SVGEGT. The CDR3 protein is CASSNRRSYNEQFF. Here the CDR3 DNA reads TGTGCCAGCAGTAACAGGAGATCCTACAATGAGCAGTTCTTC.

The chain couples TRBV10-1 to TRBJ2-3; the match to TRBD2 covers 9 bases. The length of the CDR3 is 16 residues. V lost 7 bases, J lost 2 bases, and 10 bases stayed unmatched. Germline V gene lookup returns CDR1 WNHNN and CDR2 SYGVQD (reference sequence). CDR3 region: CASIPVAGDNTDTQYF. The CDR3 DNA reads TGCGCCAGCATTCCGGTAGCGGGGGACAACACAGATACGCAGTATTTT.

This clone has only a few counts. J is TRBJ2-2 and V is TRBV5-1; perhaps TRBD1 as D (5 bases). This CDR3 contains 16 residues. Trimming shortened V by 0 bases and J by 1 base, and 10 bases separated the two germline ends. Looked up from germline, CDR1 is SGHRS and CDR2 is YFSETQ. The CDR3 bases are TGCGCCAGCAGCTTGGCGTCTCAGGGGAACACCGGGGAGCTGTTTTTT. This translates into CASSLASQGNTGELFF.

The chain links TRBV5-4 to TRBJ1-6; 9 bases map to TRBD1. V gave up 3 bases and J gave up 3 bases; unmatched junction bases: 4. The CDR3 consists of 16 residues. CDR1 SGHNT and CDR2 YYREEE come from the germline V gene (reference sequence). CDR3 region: CASSSPTGGYNSPLHF. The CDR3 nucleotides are TGTGCCAGCAGCTCCCCGACAGGGGGCTATAATTCACCCCTCCACTTT.

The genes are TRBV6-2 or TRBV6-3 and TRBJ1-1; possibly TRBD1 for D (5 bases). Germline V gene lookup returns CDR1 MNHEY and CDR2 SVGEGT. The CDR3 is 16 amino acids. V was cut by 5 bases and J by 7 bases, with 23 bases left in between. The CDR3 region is CASSRAWTTDPIEAFF. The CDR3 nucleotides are TGTGCCAGCAGTCGAGCCTGGACGACAGACCCGATTGAAGCTTTCTTT.